The sequence of this T cell receptor (beta chain) was determined in a study of neurological immune-mediated disorders. V shed 4 bases, J shed 1 base, and the junction held 7 bases outside the gene matches. Germline V lookup: CDR1 SGHRS, CDR2 YFSETQ. This CDR3 spans 16 amino acids. This clonotype was found many times. Every sequencing run generated in excess of 170 million TCR-beta sequences. These sequences covered 15-18 subjects. TCRdb re-derived calls from the 5' RACE reads in MiXCR, one entry per CDR3 protein. This table holds roughly 45,000 distinct CDR3 sequences, approximately 2.8% found once. This TCR came from a woman between 45 and 60 years old with multiple sclerosis. Material for sequencing was PBMCs. The chain links TRBV5-1 to TRBJ2-3; 9 nucleotides match TRBD1. The CDR3 region is CASSTDRGQGTDTQYF. CDR3 nucleotides: TGCGCCAGCAGCACGGACAGGGGCCAGGGCACAGATACGCAGTATTTT.